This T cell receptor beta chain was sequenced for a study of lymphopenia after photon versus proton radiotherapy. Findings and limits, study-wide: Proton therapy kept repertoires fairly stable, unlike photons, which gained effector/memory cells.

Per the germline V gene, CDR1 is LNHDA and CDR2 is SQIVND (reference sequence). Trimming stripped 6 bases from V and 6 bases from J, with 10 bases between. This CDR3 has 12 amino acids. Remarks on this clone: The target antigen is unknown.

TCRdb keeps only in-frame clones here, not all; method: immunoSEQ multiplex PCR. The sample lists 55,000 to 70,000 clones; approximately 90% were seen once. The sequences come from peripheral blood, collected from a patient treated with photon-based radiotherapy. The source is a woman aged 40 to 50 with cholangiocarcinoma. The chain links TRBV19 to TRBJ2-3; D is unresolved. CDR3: CASSLRWDTQYF. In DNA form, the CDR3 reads TGTGCCAGTAGCCTACGGTGGGATACGCAGTATTTT.